This TCR beta chain emerged from a study of T cells in Graves' hyperthyroidism and ophthalmopathy. Findings and caveats of the study: Median prediction lead before ophthalmopathy onset was 6 to 8 months with the model. Also found in blood were most expanded thyroid clonotypes above 0.001. Using 13 V-J features, a model discriminated ophthalmopathy from stable hyperthyroidism.

Diagnoses were established using clinical symptoms, serum thyroxine and TRAb, thyroid ultrasound and orbital computed tomography. V lost 4 bases, J lost 1 base, and 8 bases lay in between. Germline-derived CDR1 and CDR2 are SGHDT and YYEEEE. The CDR3 runs 14 residues. Amplification yielded TCR beta CDR3 regions, with RNA transcripts as the source. Primed by the HTBI set, a first-round RT-PCR was run on the TCR CDR3. TCRdb fed the multiplex PCR reads into MiXCR, producing one record per CDR3 protein. The table lists about 500,000 distinct CDR3 sequences, over 35% of them singletons. Comments on this clonotype: Its specificity is unknown.

Specimen: peripheral blood or thyroid tissue (not recorded which). V and J are TRBV5-6 and TRBJ1-4; TRBD1 might be the D (6 bases). This clonotype originated in an adult woman with Graves' disease, either hyperthyroidism or ophthalmopathy (not recorded which). This chain's CDR3 is CASSGGQTNEKLFF. For the CDR3, the DNA is TGTGCCAGCAGCGGGGGACAAACTAATGAAAAACTGTTTTTT.